This TCR beta chain stems from a study of cytomegalovirus exposure and HLA in healthy donors. About the study: Early release data held 85 million to 95 million unique TCRs from HLA-typed donors. Overall study findings and caveats: Fewer than 20,000 TCR beta sequences were associated with HLA alleles at 0.05 false discovery rate in a later analysis. Later on, an analysis found that several of the most significant clusters appeared to be linked to common viral pathogens, which included parvovirus B19. A cluster of highly shared sequence variants was likely a sequencing artifact.

A word on this clone: Its target is not known.

A multiplex PCR was run with 60 Vbeta primers and 13 Jbeta primers. The protocol was immunoSEQ multiplex PCR, while the TCRdb copy is restricted to in-frame clones and leaves out a portion. The sample has roughly 170,000 clones, 65% to 90% seen once. The CDR3 is made up of 15 amino acids. From germline, CDR1 is MDHEN and CDR2 SYDVKM. The trim removed 4 bases at V and 4 bases at J, leaving 4 bases unmatched. This TCR derives from a girl aged 2 to 10 in good health and CMV-seropositive. Sample: PBMCs. V is TRBV28 and J is TRBJ1-4, with TRBD1 matching 9 bases. The CDR3 region has the DNA TGTGCCAGCAGTTCCCGGACAGGGGTTAATGAAAAACTGTTTTTT. Encoded protein: CASSSRTGVNEKLFF.